This entry lists 23 T cell receptor beta chains sequenced from one sample in a study of blood T cell repertoires in COVID-19. Clones were sequenced by immunoSEQ multiplex PCR, and TCRdb holds only the in-frame ones, with some missing. The sample has 200,000 or so clones; more than 70% are singletons. Material: peripheral blood. Every receptor here comes from a woman aged 40 to 50 who had recovered from COVID-19.

This chain links TRBV6-1 with TRBJ1-2; no clear D. The CDR3 is made up of 13 amino acids. V was pared by 3 bases and J by 4 bases, with 9 bases between. From germline, CDR1 is MNHNS and CDR2 SASEGT. Here the CDR3 DNA reads TGTGCCAGCAGTGATCAGGTGGGCTATGGCTACACCTTC. Amino acids: CASSDQVGYGYTF.

As DNA, the CDR3 is TGTGCCAGTAGTGCGGGCCCCGGGAGACAGTATACCAGCAATCAGCCCCAGCATTTT. It yields the protein CASSAGPGRQYTSNQPQHF. V is TRBV19 and J is TRBJ1-5, with D perhaps matching TRBD1 (5 bases). Germline-derived CDR1 and CDR2 are LNHDA and SQIVND (reference sequence). Trimming pared 5 bases from V and 1 base from J, leaving 24 bases between. This CDR3 is 19 amino acids long.

V usage is TRBV7-2 and J usage is TRBJ2-3, with TRBD2 matching over 8 bases. This CDR3 is built from 17 residues. The germline V gene has CDR1 SGHTA and CDR2 FQGNSA. The V segment lost 5 bases and the J segment 2 bases; nucleotides outside the gene matches: 12. The CDR3 DNA reads as TGTGCCAGCAGCGAACGGACTAGCAGTCGAATCACAGATACGCAGTATTTT. Encoded protein: CASSERTSSRITDTQYF.

This clone was seen just once. V is TRBV30 and J is TRBJ1-1; 7 bases are shared with TRBD1. J gave up 10 bases and V 2 bases, and 1 base lay outside the gene matches. The length of the CDR3 is 10 residues. Germline CDR1 and CDR2: GTSNPN and SVGIG (reference sequence). This CDR3 reads CAWSTGVAFF. The CDR3 region has the DNA TGTGCCTGGAGTACAGGGGTAGCTTTCTTT.

The chain recombines TRBV3-1 (or the pseudogene TRBV3-2) with TRBJ2-2, with TRBD2 as a possible D gene (5 bases). The germline CDR1 and CDR2 sequences are LGHDT and YNNKEL (reference sequence). This CDR3 has 13 residues. Trimming removed 4 bases from V and 6 bases from J, with 9 bases in between. The CDR3 spells CASSPWTSGELFF. In nucleotides, the CDR3 is TGTGCCAGCAGCCCGTGGACTTCCGGGGAGCTGTTTTTT.

V is TRBV5-4 and J is TRBJ1-2; perhaps TRBD1 as D (6 bases). Trimming cost V 2 bases and J 5 bases, with 13 bases left between them. CDR1 is SGHNT and CDR2 is YYREEE in the germline V gene (reference sequence). The CDR3 length is 14 residues. The CDR3, as DNA: TGTGCCAGCAGCTTACCGCGGACAGATTATGGCTACACCTTC. Its protein is CASSLPRTDYGYTF.

This clone was seen a few times. The rearrangement uses TRBV28 and TRBJ1-1, with 10 bases fitting TRBD1. Germline assignment: CDR1 MDHEN and CDR2 SYDVKM. Losses at the gene ends were 8 bases for V and 6 bases for J; bases not matched to a gene: 3. The CDR3 totals 12 residues. This CDR3 is CASGTGDPEAFF. Written as DNA, the CDR3 is TGTGCCAGCGGGACAGGGGACCCTGAAGCTTTCTTT.

The rearrangement joins TRBV28 to TRBJ2-5; 7 nucleotides agree with TRBD1. This CDR3 region has 14 residues. The germline V gene has CDR1 MDHEN and CDR2 SYDVKM. Losses at the gene ends were 5 bases for V and 3 bases for J; bases not matched to a gene: 6. DNA of the CDR3: TGTGCCAGCAGTCCTCCGACAGGGAAAGAGACCCAGTACTTC. It encodes CASSPPTGKETQYF.

This clone was counted between two and nine times. This chain connects TRBV21-1 to TRBJ1-2; no check of the table's D call, TRBD1, against the DNA was made. TRBV21-1 is recorded as a pseudogene. The CDR3 extends over 17 amino acids. The DNA for the CDR3 is TGTGCCAGCAGCAAGGAATTAACGAACAGGGGTCCCTATGGCTACACCTTC. Translation gives CASSKELTNRGPYGYTF.

In this sample, this clone turned up a few times. The germline gene is not matched at one end of the junction; a read error may be the cause. The chain couples TRBV6-6 to TRBJ2-1; D gene unclear. The CDR3 runs 12 residues. Looked up from germline, CDR1 is MNHNY and CDR2 is SVGAGI (reference sequence). In nucleotides, the CDR3 is TGTGCCAGCAGTTCGCCGTACACTGAGCAGTTCTTC. Protein: CASSSPYTEQFF.

The rearrangement uses TRBV7-6 and TRBJ2-1, with 9 bases lining up with TRBD1. Germline CDR1 is SGHVS and CDR2 is FNYEAQ. The CDR3 runs 18 residues. Trimming at V came to 2 bases and at J to 6 bases, leaving 14 bases not matched to a gene. Written as DNA, the CDR3 is TGTGCCAGCAGCTTAAGGTGGGGGGGGACAGGGTTAAGCAATGAGCAGTTCTTC. As protein: CASSLRWGGTGLSNEQFF.

The CDR3 DNA reads TGTGCCAGCAGCTCTCTAGCGGGAGGGTACAATGAGCAGTTCTTC. Encoded protein: CASSSLAGGYNEQFF. The chain employs TRBV6-5 and TRBJ2-1, with 12 bases aligning to TRBD2. Unmatched junction bases numbered 4, after V lost 6 bases and J lost 4 bases. Germline V lookup: CDR1 MNHEY, CDR2 SVGAGI. This CDR3 comprises 15 residues.

On this clone: The sample holds other DNA sequences that translate to the same CDR3. The chain joins TRBV27 to TRBJ2-1, with TRBD1 identical over 9 bases. Germline lookup yields CDR1 MNHEY and CDR2 SMNVEV (reference sequence). V shed 3 bases, J shed 5 bases, and the junction held 5 bases outside the gene matches. The CDR3 loop spans 15 amino acids. The CDR3 DNA reads as TGTGCCAGCAGTTTGGACAGGGGAGGGAACAATGAGCAGTTCTTC. It encodes CASSLDRGGNNEQFF.

V usage is TRBV6-2 or TRBV6-3 and J usage is TRBJ1-2; D might be TRBD1 (6 bases). This CDR3 region has 15 residues. Trimming cost V 0 bases and J 5 bases, with 13 bases left between them. Germline assignment: CDR1 MNHEY and CDR2 SVGEGT. The CDR3 is CASSYSRTAQYGYTF. CDR3 coding DNA: TGTGCCAGCAGTTACTCCAGGACAGCCCAATATGGCTACACCTTC.

The chain joins TRBV12-5 to TRBJ2-1; 13 nucleotides match TRBD2. The CDR3 sequence is 15 residues long. From germline, CDR1 is LGHNT and CDR2 FRNRAP. Germline trimming cut 3 bases from V and 8 bases from J; bases unmatched to any gene: 4. DNA of the CDR3: TGTGCTAGTGGTTTAGGACTAGCGGGAGTGTATGAGCAGTTCTTC. It specifies CASGLGLAGVYEQFF.

The rearrangement links TRBV4-1 to TRBJ2-5; the match to TRBD2 covers 14 bases. CDR1 and CDR2 from the germline V gene are MGHRA and YSYEKL. This CDR3 contains 18 residues. With V trimmed by 4 bases and J by 4 bases, 11 bases remained unmatched. CDR3 region: CASSPGGTSGSLGETQYF. Written as DNA, the CDR3 is TGCGCCAGCAGCCCCGGCGGGACTAGCGGGAGTTTGGGAGAGACCCAGTACTTC.

This clone has only one observation. The chain is built from TRBV19 and TRBJ1-4; D ambiguous. The CDR3 sequence is 12 residues long. In germline, CDR1 is LNHDA, CDR2 SQIVND (reference sequence). Trimming took 6 bases from V and 5 from J, leaving 7 bases between them. The CDR3: CASRASNEKLFF. CDR3 nucleotide sequence: TGTGCCAGTAGAGCTTCGAATGAAAAACTGTTTTTT.

The rearrangement joins TRBV19 to TRBJ2-7; 13 bases fit TRBD2. The germline CDR1 and CDR2 sequences are LNHDA and SQIVND (reference sequence). The CDR3 is made up of 19 amino acids. The V segment lost 5 bases and the J segment 1 base; nucleotides outside the gene matches: 14. The CDR3 loop reads CASSPTFGLAGVGSYEQYF. The CDR3 coding sequence is TGTGCCAGTAGTCCCACCTTCGGACTAGCGGGAGTGGGATCCTACGAGCAGTACTTC.

This chain joins TRBV7-9 and TRBJ2-3, with a possible D match to TRBD2 (6 bases). CDR1 and CDR2 (germline): SEHNR, FQNEAQ (reference sequence). The CDR3 has 14 amino acids. V was cut by 3 bases and J by 0 bases, with 7 bases left in between. CDR3 DNA: TGTGCCAGCAGCTTGGGACTCAGCACAGATACGCAGTATTTT. It encodes CASSLGLSTDTQYF.

The chain links TRBV7-9 to TRBJ1-6; 7 bases are a match to TRBD1. The V gene's germline CDR1 is SEHNR and CDR2 FQNEAQ (reference sequence). The V segment lost 6 bases and the J segment 9 bases; nucleotides outside the gene matches: 8. CDR3 length equals 14 residues. In DNA form, the CDR3 reads TGTGCCAGCAGGCCGACAGGGTCGCCTTCACCCCTCCACTTT. Translating gives CASRPTGSPSPLHF.

This rearrangement joins TRBV19 to TRBJ2-7, with 9 bases identical to TRBD1. The CDR3 is made up of 16 amino acids. Germline V gene lookup returns CDR1 LNHDA and CDR2 SQIVND (reference sequence). Trimming took 3 bases from V and 2 from J; bases not matched to a gene: 8. The CDR3 sequence: CASSMVAGQGTYEQYF. In DNA, the CDR3 is TGTGCCAGTAGTATGGTCGCGGGACAGGGTACCTACGAGCAGTACTTC.

The chain links TRBV7-9 to TRBJ1-2, with TRBD1 matching 8 bases. The CDR3 extends over 13 amino acids. Germline trimming cut 6 bases from V and 8 bases from J; bases unmatched to any gene: 8. Germline CDR1 is SEHNR and CDR2 is FQNEAQ (reference sequence). The CDR3 protein is CASSPDREVGYTF. In DNA, the CDR3 is TGTGCCAGCAGTCCGGACAGGGAGGTCGGCTACACCTTC.

This chain uses TRBV9 with TRBJ1-4, with D possibly being TRBD1 (5 bases). Germline V CDR1 and CDR2: SGDLS, YYNGEE. CDR3 length equals 14 residues. Trimming cost V 0 bases and J 7 bases, with 10 bases left between them. The CDR3, as DNA: TGTGCCAGCAGCGTAGGACAGTCTAGTGAAAAACTGTTTTTT. It encodes CASSVGQSSEKLFF.